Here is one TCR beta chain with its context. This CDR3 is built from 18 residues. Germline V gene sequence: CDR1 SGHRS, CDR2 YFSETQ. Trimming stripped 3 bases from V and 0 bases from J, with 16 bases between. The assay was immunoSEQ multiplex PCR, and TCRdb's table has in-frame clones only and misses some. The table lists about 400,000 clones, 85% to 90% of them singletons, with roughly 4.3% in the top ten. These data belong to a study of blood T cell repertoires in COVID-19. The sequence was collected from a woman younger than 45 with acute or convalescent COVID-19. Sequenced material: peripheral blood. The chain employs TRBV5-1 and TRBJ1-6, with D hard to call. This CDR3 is CASSSPPPTSSYNSPLHF. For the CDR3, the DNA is TGCGCCAGCAGCTCCCCTCCGCCTACTAGCTCCTATAATTCACCCCTCCACTTT.